This passage covers 21 T cell receptor beta chains from one sample sequenced in a study of cytomegalovirus exposure and HLA in healthy donors. PCR used 60 Vbeta primers and 13 Jbeta primers. Here immunoSEQ multiplex PCR was the method, and the copy in TCRdb shows in-frame clones only, minus some. The table includes fewer than 150,000 clones, around 80% detected once. Sequencing was performed on PBMCs. The receptors derive from a middle-aged man in good health and CMV-seropositive.

The rearrangement uses TRBV11-2 and TRBJ1-4; D gene unclear. The CDR3 consists of 15 residues. Germline-derived CDR1 and CDR2 are SGHAT and FQNNGV. V was cut by 2 bases and J by 7 bases, with 14 bases left in between. CDR3 loop: CASSLSGSPSEKLFF. The CDR3 nucleotides are TGTGCCAGCAGCTTATCGGGGTCCCCGTCTGAAAAACTGTTTTTT.

The chain is built from TRBV16 and TRBJ1-2; 10 positions match TRBD1. Germline V gives CDR1 KGHSY, CDR2 FQNENV. There are 15 residues in the CDR3. The J segment lost 6 bases and the V segment lost 4 bases, leaving 8 bases of the junction unmatched. The CDR3 protein is CASSPYRGTGDGYTF. The CDR3 nucleotides read TGTGCCAGCAGCCCCTACCGAGGGACAGGGGATGGCTACACCTTC. Complete variable domain (other parts from reference TRBV16 and TRBJ1-2): GEEVAQTPKHLVRGEGQKAKLYCAPIKGHSYVFWYQQVLKNEFKFLISFQNENVFDETGMPKERFSAKCLPNSPCSLEIQATKLEDSAVYFCASSPYRGTGDGYTFGSGTRLTVV.

The chain combines TRBV5-4 with TRBJ2-1; the match to TRBD2 covers 14 bases. CDR1 is SGHNT, CDR2 YYREEE, per germline (reference sequence). This CDR3 spans 16 amino acids. The trim removed 4 bases at V and 7 bases at J, leaving 7 bases unmatched. The CDR3 spells CASSPGLAGVGNEQFF. CDR3 nucleotides: TGTGCCAGCAGCCCGGGACTAGCGGGAGTCGGGAATGAGCAGTTCTTC.

CDR3 amino acids: CSVGSGTNNYGYTF. CDR3 bases: TGCAGCGTCGGCTCCGGGACAAATAACTATGGCTACACCTTC. This chain connects TRBV29-1 to TRBJ1-2; perhaps TRBD1 as D (6 bases). Trimming pared 6 bases from V and 1 base from J, leaving 15 bases between. Germline CDR1 SQVTM, CDR2 ANQGSEA. The CDR3 consists of 14 residues.

The chain couples TRBV5-1 to TRBJ2-7; possibly TRBD2 for D (5 bases). This CDR3 has 13 amino acids. The germline CDR1 and CDR2 sequences are SGHRS and YFSETQ. V was pared by 3 bases and J by 1 base, with 8 bases between. CDR3 sequence reads: CASSSGGSYEQYF. In DNA form, the CDR3 reads TGCGCCAGCAGCTCCGGCGGGTCCTACGAGCAGTACTTC.

The chain uses TRBV9 and TRBJ2-7, with D uncertain. Looked up from germline, CDR1 is SGDLS and CDR2 is YYNGEE. The V end was cut by 0 bases, the J end by 5 bases, with 12 bases between. The CDR3 is 14 amino acids. The DNA for the CDR3 is TGTGCCAGCAGCGTAGGAGACTCGGTAGACGAGCAGTACTTC. Encoded protein: CASSVGDSVDEQYF.

A word on this clone: At one end the junction does not follow the germline gene, possibly because of a read error. This chain links TRBV2 with TRBJ1-6, with a weak D call TRBD1 (5 bases). The CDR3 totals 13 residues. CDR1 and CDR2 from the germline V gene are SNHLY and FYNNEI. CDR3 loop: CASSEAHGGTPYF. The CDR3 DNA sequence: TGTGCCAGCAGTGAAGCGCACGGGGGGACCCCGTACTTT. The variable domain in full, completed from reference TRBV2 and TRBJ1-6, reads EPEVTQTPSHQVTQMGQEVILRCVPISNHLYFYWYRQILGQKVEFLVSFYNNEISEKSEIFDDQFSVERPDGSNFTLKIRSTKLEDSAMYFCASSEAHGGTPYFGNGTRLTVT.

The J gene is TRBJ1-1, the V gene TRBV19; D is unclear. This CDR3 spans 12 amino acids. Trimming took 3 bases from V and 3 from J, leaving 5 bases between them. Per germline, CDR1 LNHDA and CDR2 SQIVND (reference sequence). CDR3 amino acids: CASSIPYTEAFF. The CDR3 nucleotides are TGTGCCAGTAGTATCCCATACACTGAAGCTTTCTTT.

The CDR3 protein is CASSLELNTDTQYF. DNA of the CDR3: TGTGCCAGCAGCTTAGAACTAAACACAGATACGCAGTATTTT. V and J are TRBV11-2 and TRBJ2-3; D is unclear. The CDR3 has 14 amino acids. Trimming took 0 bases from V and 2 from J, leaving 6 bases between them. Germline V gives CDR1 SGHAT, CDR2 FQNNGV.

The rearrangement uses TRBV4-2 and TRBJ2-3; 12 bases agree with TRBD2. CDR1 and CDR2 from the germline V gene are LGHNA and YNFKEQ. With V trimmed by 2 bases and J by 2 bases, 5 bases remained unmatched. The CDR3 is 17 amino acids. This CDR3 reads CASSQSSGGVNTDTQYF. DNA of the CDR3: TGTGCCAGCAGCCAATCTAGCGGGGGGGTTAACACAGATACGCAGTATTTT.

This chain joins TRBV25-1 and TRBJ1-1; D is unclear. Germline loops: CDR1 MGHDK, CDR2 SYGVNS. The ends were cut back, 3 bases at V and 0 bases at J, with 14 bases in the middle. The length of the CDR3 is 16 residues. CDR3 DNA sequence: TGTGCCAGCAGTGAGGTCACGGGGAACATGAACACTGAAGCTTTCTTT. Its protein product is CASSEVTGNMNTEAFF.

Only a few counts were recorded for this clone. The J gene is TRBJ1-1, the V gene TRBV5-1; D uncertain. CDR1 is SGHRS, CDR2 YFSETQ, per germline. There are 15 residues in the CDR3. Trimming removed 4 bases from V and 5 bases from J, with 18 bases in between. CDR3 nucleotide sequence: TGCGCCAGCAGCGGCGGGTTGAGGGCGAAGACTGAAGCTTTCTTT. Encoded protein: CASSGGLRAKTEAFF.

V usage is TRBV7-8 and J usage is TRBJ1-5; TRBD1 matches at 9 bases. Germline trimming cut 6 bases from V and 4 bases from J; bases unmatched to any gene: 13. The germline gives CDR1 SGHVS, CDR2 FQNEAQ. The CDR3 extends over 17 amino acids. CDR3 protein: CASSLRGGTGFNQPQHF. The DNA of the CDR3 is TGTGCCAGCAGTCTAAGGGGGGGGACAGGGTTTAATCAGCCCCAGCATTTT.

J is TRBJ1-2 and V is TRBV7-9; D may be TRBD1 (5 bases). This CDR3 spans 15 amino acids. Trimming took off 5 bases at V and 1 base at J, with 14 bases between the two ends. The germline gives CDR1 SEHNR, CDR2 FQNEAQ (reference sequence). The CDR3 DNA sequence: TGTGCCAGCAGCGGGCACCTGGGGGGTAACTATGGCTACACCTTC. Protein product: CASSGHLGGNYGYTF.

Only a few counts were recorded for this clone. The chain couples TRBV4-3 to TRBJ2-1; 7 nucleotides line up with TRBD2. Germline CDR1 and CDR2: LGHNA and YSLEER. This CDR3 spans 16 amino acids. Unmatched junction bases numbered 6, after V lost 0 bases and J lost 4 bases. CDR3 DNA sequence: TGCGCCAGCAGCCAAGATCTGGGGGGAGGGTACAATGAGCAGTTCTTC. It translates to CASSQDLGGGYNEQFF.

The V and J genes are TRBV5-6 and TRBJ1-1; maybe TRBD1 (5 bases). CDR1 and CDR2 from the germline V gene are SGHDT and YYEEEE. The V gene lost 4 bases and the J gene lost 7 bases, with 17 bases spanning the gap. CDR3 length: 14 amino acids. The CDR3 is CASSILDTSIEAFF. The CDR3 bases are TGTGCCAGCAGCATATTGGACACTTCTATTGAAGCTTTCTTT.

This rearrangement joins TRBV6-5 to TRBJ2-7, with TRBD1 matching 7 bases. The V and J ends lost 5 bases and 2 bases, in that order; junction bases with no gene match: 3. The germline gives CDR1 MNHEY, CDR2 SVGAGI. The CDR3 length is 13 residues. CDR3 amino acids: CASSTTGPYEQYF. The CDR3 region has the DNA TGTGCCAGCAGTACGACAGGGCCCTACGAGCAGTACTTC.

The chain joins TRBV6-1 to TRBJ1-4, with 9 bases aligning to TRBD1. CDR3 size: 15 residues. CDR1 and CDR2 from the germline V gene are MNHNS and SASEGT. V was pared by 2 bases and J by 4 bases, with 2 bases of the junction left unmatched. CDR3 nucleotide sequence: TGTGCCAGCAGTGAATGGGGACAGGGTAATGAAAAACTGTTTTTT. Its protein is CASSEWGQGNEKLFF.

This chain uses TRBV19 with TRBJ2-1, with a possible D match to TRBD1 (5 bases). Trimming removed 0 bases from V and 7 bases from J, with 16 bases in between. CDR3 length: 16 residues. Germline assignment: CDR1 LNHDA and CDR2 SQIVND (reference sequence). The CDR3 loop is CASSIDAGMGKNEQFF. CDR3 nucleotides: TGTGCCAGTAGTATAGATGCAGGGATGGGAAAGAATGAGCAGTTCTTC.

The chain joins TRBV30 to TRBJ2-1; the match to TRBD2 covers 11 bases. The junction had 2 bases not matched to a gene; V was cut back by 7 bases and J by 6 bases. CDR3 size: 12 residues. The germline V gene encodes CDR1 GTSNPN and CDR2 SVGIG (reference sequence). The CDR3 nucleotides read TGTGCCTTAGCGGGAGGGCTCAATGAGCAGTTCTTC. Translation gives CALAGGLNEQFF.

This clone was detected a few times. V gene TRBV11-1 combines with J gene TRBJ2-7, with D uncertain. Germline V lookup: CDR1 SGHAT, CDR2 FQDESV (reference sequence). The CDR3 spans 12 residues. V was shortened by 7 bases and J by 7 bases, with 14 bases between the two germline ends. Written as DNA, the CDR3 is TGTGCCAGCATGGGTCTCGAGGTGGAGCAGTACTTC. Residues: CASMGLEVEQYF.